Presented here are 21 T cell receptor beta chains from one specimen sequenced in a study of shared clonotypes between healthy human individuals. Libraries were prepared by immunoSEQ multiplex PCR; TCRdb keeps only in-frame clonotypes and omits some of them. This sample has around 1.1 million clones, with 70% to 80% found just once. Sequencing was done on a sample of memory CD4+ T cells from PBMCs. Noted subset: CD45RA-negative fraction. These receptors were collected from a man younger than 35 in good health. Some clones in this sample may be carry-over from other donors' samples.

This chain joins TRBV5-5 and TRBJ1-2; D is perhaps TRBD1 (5 bases). The germline V and J ends were trimmed by 3 bases and 0 bases, with 9 bases remaining between them. CDR3 size: 14 residues. CDR1 and CDR2 (germline): SGHKS, YYEKEE (reference sequence). The CDR3 loop is CASSWDGTNYGYTF. In DNA form, the CDR3 reads TGTGCCAGCAGCTGGGACGGGACTAACTATGGCTACACCTTC.

Of note for this clone: A read error is the likely source, as a far larger clone sits one nucleotide away. In the same sample, other DNA sequences code for this CDR3. The chain links TRBV30 to TRBJ1-1; D is perhaps TRBD1 (5 bases). CDR3 size: 11 residues. Germline V gene lookup returns CDR1 GTSNPN and CDR2 SVGIG (reference sequence). CDR3 DNA sequence: TGTGCCTGGAGGGACATGACTGAAGCCTTCTTT. It encodes CAWRDMTEAFF.

Concerning this clone itself: This CDR3 is also generated by other DNA sequences in the sample. The chain employs TRBV25-1 and TRBJ1-1; D unclear. CDR3 size: 12 residues. Germline assignment: CDR1 MGHDK and CDR2 SYGVNS. With 2 bases removed from V and 7 bases from J, the gap between germline ends came to 8 bases. CDR3 bases: TGTGCCAGCAGTGAACGAGGGAGTGAAGCTTTCTTT. Translating gives CASSERGSEAFF.

This chain links TRBV5-1 with TRBJ2-1; D is tentatively TRBD1 or TRBD2 (5 bases each). This CDR3 spans 14 amino acids. The V end was cut by 4 bases, the J end by 8 bases, with 16 bases between. The germline gives CDR1 SGHRS, CDR2 YFSETQ. The CDR3: CASSPLGTYHEQFF. In DNA, the CDR3 is TGCGCCAGCAGCCCATTGGGGACGTACCATGAGCAGTTCTTC.

This clone has just one count. The rearrangement joins TRBV9 to TRBJ2-5, with 14 bases matching TRBD2. V was pared by 10 bases and J by 5 bases, with 10 bases of the junction left unmatched. The germline V gene encodes CDR1 SGDLS and CDR2 YYNGEE. The CDR3 totals 15 residues. The CDR3 nucleotides read TGTGCCCCCCGGGGACTAGCGGGAGAGGGCGAGACCCAGTACTTC. Translation gives CAPRGLAGEGETQYF.

The J gene is TRBJ2-7, the V gene TRBV29-1; TRBD2 aligns across 8 bases. CDR1 and CDR2 from the germline V gene are SQVTM and ANQGSEA. After removal of 6 bases from V and 9 bases from J, the junction contained 10 bases not matched to a gene. The CDR3 is made up of 12 amino acids. CDR3 nucleotides: TGCAGCGTGGGATCGGGGGGGACCGGGCAGTACTTC. Its protein product is CSVGSGGTGQYF.

The chain recombines TRBV15 with TRBJ1-3; D not certain. In germline, CDR1 is LNHNV, CDR2 YYDKDF (reference sequence). This CDR3 region has 15 residues. With 0 bases removed from V and 4 bases from J, the gap between germline ends came to 10 bases. DNA of the CDR3: TGTGCCACCAGCAGAGATAGGTATCGAGGAAACACCATATATTTT. It encodes CATSRDRYRGNTIYF.

This chain connects TRBV5-1 to TRBJ2-7; D unresolved. V lost 3 bases and J 2 bases, leaving 12 bases between the germline ends. The CDR3 runs 14 residues. CDR1 is SGHRS, CDR2 YFSETQ, per germline. The DNA for the CDR3 is TGCGCCAGCAGCTCGACCGCGGAGACCTACGAGCAGTACTTC. Encoded protein: CASSSTAETYEQYF.

The rearrangement links TRBV15 to TRBJ2-5; unclear D gene. The germline gives CDR1 LNHNV, CDR2 YYDKDF (reference sequence). The CDR3 sequence is 13 residues long. Trimming stripped 0 bases from V and 5 bases from J, with 7 bases between. CDR3 in DNA: TGTGCCACCAGCAGAGATTTTGGGGAGACCCAGTACTTC. Protein sequence: CATSRDFGETQYF.

The chain employs TRBV5-8 and TRBJ1-2; D not certain. The V and J ends lost 0 bases and 2 bases respectively, with 17 bases between them. This CDR3 spans 17 amino acids. Germline lookup yields CDR1 SGHTS and CDR2 YDEGEE. The CDR3 bases are TGTGCCAGCAGCTTGGCCCGAGCAGGCCGAGGAAACTATGGCTACACCTTC. This encodes CASSLARAGRGNYGYTF.

CDR3 nucleotides: TGTGCCTGGGATCGCGGGACTAGCGGGAGGAGAGGCAATGAGCAGTTCTTC. Amino acids: CAWDRGTSGRRGNEQFF. V is TRBV30 and J is TRBJ2-1, with TRBD2 identical over 15 bases. Losses at the gene ends were 5 bases for V and 6 bases for J; bases not matched to a gene: 11. The CDR3 is 17 residues long. Germline V gene sequence: CDR1 GTSNPN, CDR2 SVGIG (reference sequence).

This chain links TRBV5-1 with TRBJ2-2; 7 nucleotides line up with TRBD1. J lost 6 bases, V lost 2 bases, and 10 bases had no gene match. The germline gives CDR1 SGHRS, CDR2 YFSETQ. The CDR3 runs 16 residues. The DNA of the CDR3 is TGCGCCAGCAGCTTAAACAGGGGCTCCGGGGCCGGGGAGCTGTTTTTT. It is translated as CASSLNRGSGAGELFF.

The chain employs TRBV18 and TRBJ2-2; D call uncertain. The CDR3 loop spans 13 amino acids. Deletions cut 2 bases from V and 6 bases from J, with 7 bases between. Germline assignment: CDR1 KGHSH and CDR2 LQKENI. This CDR3 is CASSPSGPGELFF. The CDR3 bases are TGTGCCAGCTCACCATCAGGCCCCGGGGAGCTGTTTTTT.

The genes are TRBV2 and TRBJ1-3; 7 nucleotides agree with TRBD1. Germline assignment: CDR1 SNHLY and CDR2 FYNNEI. Trimming removed 3 bases from V and 0 bases from J; junction bases left unmatched: 5. This CDR3 is 16 amino acids long. DNA of the CDR3: TGTGCCAGCAGTGACGAGGGGGCTGGCTCTGGAAACACCATATATTTT. It encodes CASSDEGAGSGNTIYF.

The chain links TRBV5-1 to TRBJ2-2; D gene unclear. The CDR3 sequence is 13 residues long. In germline, CDR1 is SGHRS, CDR2 YFSETQ. The germline V and J ends were trimmed by 3 bases and 1 base, with 4 bases remaining between them. DNA of the CDR3: TGCGCCAGCAGCTGGGGGAACACCGGGGAGCTGTTTTTT. This codes for CASSWGNTGELFF.

V is TRBV18 and J is TRBJ1-2; 8 bases align to TRBD1. V lost 0 bases and J lost 6; bases outside the gene matches: 9. This CDR3 spans 16 amino acids. Germline V gene data show CDR1 as KGHSH and CDR2 as LQKENI. CDR3 region: CASSPPSQGARNGYTF. In DNA form, the CDR3 reads TGTGCCAGCTCACCACCGTCTCAGGGGGCGAGGAATGGCTACACCTTC. The whole variable domain, remainder taken from reference TRBV18 and TRBJ1-2, is NAGVMQNPRHLVRRRGQEARLRCSPMKGHSHVYWYRQLPEEGLKFMVYLQKENIIDESGMPKERFSAEFPKEGPSILRIQQVVRGDSAAYFCASSPPSQGARNGYTFGSGTRLTVV.

This rearrangement joins TRBV7-8 to TRBJ2-1; either TRBD1 or TRBD2 may supply D (7 bases each). The CDR3 runs to 18 residues. Germline values: CDR1 SGHVS, CDR2 FQNEAQ. V was clipped by 6 bases and J by 6 bases, with 27 bases between them. This chain's CDR3 is CASSLTGRVVLRLNEQFF. The CDR3 DNA is TGTGCCAGCAGTCTGACAGGGAGGGTAGTTCTTCGTCTCAATGAGCAGTTCTTC.

The V and J genes are TRBV6-5 and TRBJ1-1; D might be TRBD1 (6 bases). Germline CDR1 and CDR2: MNHEY and SVGAGI. With 2 bases removed from V and 4 bases from J, the gap between germline ends came to 14 bases. The CDR3 is 15 amino acids. The CDR3 DNA sequence: TGTGCCAGCAGTTACCCCGCCCGAGGGGGCACTGAAGCTTTCTTT. The encoded protein is CASSYPARGGTEAFF.

The gene calls are TRBV27 and TRBJ1-5, with D perhaps TRBD1 (6 bases). CDR3 length: 14 amino acids. Germline V gives CDR1 MNHEY, CDR2 SMNVEV (reference sequence). V was trimmed by 5 bases and J by 7 bases, leaving 15 bases between them. The CDR3 protein is CASSESGGRQPQHF. In nucleotides, the CDR3 is TGTGCCAGCAGTGAAAGCGGGGGCAGGCAGCCCCAGCATTTT.

The chain couples TRBV5-1 to TRBJ1-1, with D hard to call. The V and J ends lost 0 bases and 1 base respectively, with 4 bases between them. The germline CDR1 and CDR2 sequences are SGHRS and YFSETQ. The CDR3 runs 13 residues. The CDR3 protein is CASSLAWNTEAFF. The DNA of the CDR3 is TGCGCCAGCAGCTTGGCCTGGAACACTGAAGCTTTCTTT.

This chain uses TRBV5-1 with TRBJ2-3; D is unresolved. Germline CDR1 SGHRS, CDR2 YFSETQ. V was trimmed by 4 bases and J by 0 bases, leaving 9 bases between them. The CDR3 sequence is 14 residues long. Here the CDR3 reads CASSADGSTDTQYF. For the CDR3, the DNA is TGCGCCAGCAGCGCGGACGGAAGCACAGATACGCAGTATTTT.